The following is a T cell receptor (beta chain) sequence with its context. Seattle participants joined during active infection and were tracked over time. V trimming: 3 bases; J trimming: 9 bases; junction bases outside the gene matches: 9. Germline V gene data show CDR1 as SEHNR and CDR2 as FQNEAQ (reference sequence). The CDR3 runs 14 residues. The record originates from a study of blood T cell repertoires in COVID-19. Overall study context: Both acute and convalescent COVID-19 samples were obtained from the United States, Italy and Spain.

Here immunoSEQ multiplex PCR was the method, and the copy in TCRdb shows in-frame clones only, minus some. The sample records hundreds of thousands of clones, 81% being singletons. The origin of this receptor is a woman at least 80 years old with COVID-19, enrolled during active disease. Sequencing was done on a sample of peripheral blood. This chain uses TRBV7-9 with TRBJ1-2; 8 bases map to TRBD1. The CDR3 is CASSFGQGFLSYTF. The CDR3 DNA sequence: TGTGCCAGCAGCTTCGGACAGGGTTTTTTGAGCTACACCTTC.